The next 28 T cell receptor beta chains were all read from a single sample in a study of HIV-infected patients and healthy controls. TCRdb reanalysed the 5' RACE reads using MiXCR and keeps one entry per CDR3 protein. This table holds 60,000 to 75,000 distinct CDR3 sequences, about 16% found once. Sequencing input: CD4+ T cells from blood. The receptors originated from a human donor in good health.

This chain connects TRBV19 to TRBJ1-5; tentative D call: TRBD1 (6 bases). V lost 5 bases, J lost 7 bases, and 18 bases lay in between. The germline V gene encodes CDR1 LNHDA and CDR2 SQIVND (reference sequence). The CDR3 length is 15 residues. This CDR3 reads CASSLMGAGGQPQHF. In DNA form, the CDR3 reads TGTGCCAGTAGTCTCATGGGGGCCGGGGGGCAGCCCCAGCATTTT.

Ten or more counts support this clonotype. This chain joins TRBV28 and TRBJ2-5, with D perhaps matching TRBD2 (5 bases). Germline values: CDR1 MDHEN, CDR2 SYDVKM. Between the trimmed V and J ends, which lost 3 bases and 3 bases, there was a span of 11 bases. The CDR3 consists of 14 residues. CDR3 residues: CASSFWEREETQYF. CDR3 DNA sequence: TGTGCCAGCAGTTTCTGGGAGAGGGAAGAGACCCAGTACTTC.

This clonotype was recorded at least ten times. This sequence joins TRBV29-1 and TRBJ1-1; the match to TRBD1 covers 8 bases. Trimming took 4 bases from V and 7 from J; bases not matched to a gene: 8. CDR1 and CDR2 (germline): SQVTM, ANQGSEA. The CDR3 is 13 amino acids. Here the CDR3 DNA reads TGCAGCGTTGGGAGCAGGGGGCACCTTGAAGCTTTCTTT. It specifies CSVGSRGHLEAFF.

This clonotype was counted at least ten times. The J gene is TRBJ1-1, the V gene TRBV28; D gene uncertain. CDR3 length: 11 amino acids. Trimming removed 8 bases from V and 0 bases from J, with 4 bases in between. From germline, CDR1 is MDHEN and CDR2 SYDVKM. The DNA for the CDR3 is TGTGCCAGCGGGGTGAACACTGAAGCTTTCTTT. Translation gives CASGVNTEAFF.

This sequence joins TRBV7-9 and TRBJ2-7; TRBD2 matches at 7 bases. J gave up 3 bases and V 2 bases, and 7 bases lay outside the gene matches. From germline, CDR1 is SEHNR and CDR2 FQNEAQ (reference sequence). The CDR3 is 15 residues long. The CDR3 loop reads CASSLYAGANYEQYF. The CDR3 bases are TGTGCCAGCAGCTTATACGCGGGAGCCAACTACGAGCAGTACTTC.

This clonotype was seen many times. The chain couples TRBV5-1 to TRBJ2-1, with 9 bases identical to TRBD1. The CDR3 has 15 residues. Trimming cost V 5 bases and J 9 bases; bases outside gene matches: 12. Germline V CDR1 and CDR2: SGHRS, YFSETQ. Here the CDR3 reads CASRDDRGVLSEQFF. The CDR3 DNA sequence: TGCGCCAGCAGGGATGACAGGGGGGTTTTGAGTGAGCAGTTCTTC.

The V and J genes are TRBV25-1 and TRBJ2-1; 7 nucleotides match TRBD2. The CDR3 totals 14 residues. The ends lost 8 bases at V and 4 bases at J; junction bases unmatched: 8. Per the germline V gene, CDR1 is MGHDK and CDR2 is SYGVNS. In DNA, the CDR3 is TGTGCCAGCTCCGGGGCGGGGGTTTACAATGAGCAGTTCTTC. Translating it yields CASSGAGVYNEQFF.

This clonotype was seen once. The chain uses TRBV7-8 and TRBJ2-1; 11 bases agree with TRBD2. This CDR3 is built from 14 residues. The junction had 1 base not matched to a gene; V was cut back by 3 bases and J by 6 bases. Germline V gene data show CDR1 as SGHVS and CDR2 as FQNEAQ. The CDR3 coding sequence is TGTGCCAGCAGCTTGACTAGCGGGATCAATGAGCAGTTCTTC. Protein: CASSLTSGINEQFF.

The chain uses TRBV7-3 and TRBJ2-6; the D is unclear. Germline loops: CDR1 SGHTA, CDR2 FQGTGA. CDR3 length: 17 residues. The ends were cut back, 1 base at V and 4 bases at J, with 14 bases in the middle. CDR3 sequence: CASSLSPLRAGANVLTF. The CDR3 DNA reads TGTGCCAGCAGCTTAAGTCCCCTAAGAGCGGGGGCCAACGTCCTGACTTTC.

The V and J genes are TRBV5-1 and TRBJ2-7; D is perhaps TRBD2 (6 bases). There are 14 residues in the CDR3. V was pared by 0 bases and J by 3 bases, with 10 bases between. Germline V gene data show CDR1 as SGHRS and CDR2 as YFSETQ. The CDR3 is CASSLDGGRYEQYF. DNA for the CDR3: TGCGCCAGCAGCTTGGACGGGGGACGCTACGAGCAGTACTTC.

This clonotype was counted many times. The chain couples TRBV7-3 to TRBJ1-1; D not certain. CDR3 length: 13 amino acids. CDR1 and CDR2 (germline): SGHTA, FQGTGA. V lost 1 base to trimming and J lost 3 bases, with 6 bases between them. The CDR3, as DNA: TGTGCCAGCAGCTTAAACTCTTACACTGAAGCTTTCTTT. This encodes CASSLNSYTEAFF.

This clonotype was recorded at least ten times. The chain uses TRBV29-1 and TRBJ1-1; 9 nucleotides line up with TRBD1. The CDR3 contains 12 residues. In germline, CDR1 is SQVTM, CDR2 ANQGSEA. V was pared by 6 bases and J by 5 bases, with 4 bases of the junction left unmatched. The DNA for the CDR3 is TGCAGCGTGAGGACAGGGGAGACTGAAGCTTTCTTT. The encoded protein is CSVRTGETEAFF.

This clonotype was counted a few times. This chain joins TRBV28 and TRBJ1-6; no definite D call. The germline gives CDR1 MDHEN, CDR2 SYDVKM. Trimming left V 1 base short and J 0 bases short, with 4 bases between. This CDR3 region has 15 residues. CDR3 loop: CASSLYGSYNSPLHF. The CDR3, as DNA: TGTGCCAGCAGTTTATATGGCTCCTATAATTCACCCCTCCACTTT.

This clonotype was found once. This sequence joins TRBV20-1 and TRBJ1-4, with a tentative D call TRBD1 (5 bases). The germline V gene encodes CDR1 DFQATT and CDR2 SNEGSKA (reference sequence). Trimming pared 0 bases from V and 4 bases from J, leaving 15 bases between. CDR3 length: 16 amino acids. The CDR3 region is CSARDWGGVFNEKLFF. The CDR3 DNA follows: TGCAGTGCTAGAGATTGGGGGGGGGTGTTTAATGAAAAACTGTTTTTT.

The table lists this clonotype with a few counts. The chain recombines TRBV7-9 with TRBJ2-2; D is undetermined. The CDR3 runs to 13 residues. V lost 6 bases and J lost 4, with 9 bases in between. Looked up from germline, CDR1 is SEHNR and CDR2 is FQNEAQ (reference sequence). The CDR3 nucleotides are TGTGCCAGCAGGATTGAGGTCACCGGGGAGCTGTTTTTT. Its protein product is CASRIEVTGELFF.

This clonotype occurred many times. The chain carries TRBV7-9 and TRBJ1-6; the D is unclear. The germline CDR1 and CDR2 sequences are SEHNR and FQNEAQ (reference sequence). The CDR3 runs 16 residues. Trimming left V 2 bases short and J 0 bases short, with 8 bases between. CDR3 loop: CASSLILSSYNSPLHF. CDR3 nucleotide sequence: TGTGCCAGCAGCTTAATACTGAGCTCCTATAATTCACCCCTCCACTTT.

This clonotype appeared a few times. The gene calls are TRBV12-3 or TRBV12-4 and TRBJ2-1; D call uncertain. The CDR3 is made up of 13 amino acids. The ends were cut back, 3 bases at V and 9 bases at J, with 12 bases in the middle. The DNA of the CDR3 is TGTGCCAGCAGTTTTAAAGGGTACGGTGAGCAGTTCTTC. Translated: CASSFKGYGEQFF.

The gene calls are TRBV7-9 and TRBJ2-1; D is possibly TRBD2 (5 bases). V was clipped by 9 bases and J by 0 bases, with 9 bases between them. The CDR3 extends over 13 amino acids. Germline V gives CDR1 SEHNR, CDR2 FQNEAQ (reference sequence). CDR3 coding DNA: TGTGCCAGTGGGCGGGTCTCCTACAATGAGCAGTTCTTC. It codes for CASGRVSYNEQFF.

This clonotype was recorded a few times. This chain links TRBV30 with TRBJ2-5; D not certain. The germline V and J ends were trimmed by 2 bases and 5 bases, with 18 bases remaining between them. The CDR3 extends over 15 amino acids. The germline V gene encodes CDR1 GTSNPN and CDR2 SVGIG (reference sequence). The chain's CDR3 is CAWSSSGLSRETQYF. The CDR3 DNA is TGTGCCTGGAGTTCCTCGGGCCTCTCCAGGGAGACCCAGTACTTC.

The sample holds many counts of this clonotype. V is TRBV4-3 and J is TRBJ2-1; possibly TRBD2 for D (6 bases). Germline lookup yields CDR1 LGHNA and CDR2 YSLEER. V gave up 0 bases and J gave up 3 bases, with 12 bases separating them. The CDR3 is 16 amino acids. DNA of the CDR3: TGCGCCAGCAGCCAAGACACCCGGGAGTTCTACAATGAGCAGTTCTTC. Its protein product is CASSQDTREFYNEQFF.

This clonotype was detected ten times or more. The rearrangement links TRBV5-1 to TRBJ2-1; perhaps D is TRBD1 or TRBD2 (5 bases each). This CDR3 spans 15 amino acids. The germline V and J ends were trimmed by 0 bases and 4 bases, with 11 bases remaining between them. Germline values: CDR1 SGHRS, CDR2 YFSETQ. The CDR3 reads CASSLVMGEYNEQFF. The CDR3 coding sequence is TGCGCCAGCAGCTTGGTCATGGGGGAGTACAATGAGCAGTTCTTC. Combining the CDR3 with reference TRBV5-1 and TRBJ2-1 gives the whole variable domain KAGVTQTPRYLIKTRGQQVTLSCSPISGHRSVSWYQQTPGQGLQFLFEYFSETQRNKGNFPGRFSGRQFSNSRSEMNVSTLELGDSALYLCASSLVMGEYNEQFFGPGTRLTVL.

The chain employs TRBV4-3 and TRBJ1-5; D is uncertain. V was cut by 0 bases and J by 9 bases, with 9 bases left in between. The CDR3 length is 13 residues. In germline, CDR1 is LGHNA, CDR2 YSLEER. This CDR3 is CASSQDFTSPQHF. CDR3 DNA: TGCGCCAGCAGCCAAGATTTTACTTCGCCCCAGCATTTT.

This clonotype appeared a few times. The V gene is TRBV6-5, the J gene TRBJ1-2, with TRBD1 matching over 10 bases. The V gene's germline CDR1 is MNHEY and CDR2 SVGAGI. Unmatched junction bases numbered 12, after V lost 4 bases and J lost 4 bases. The CDR3 is 17 residues long. CDR3 region: CASSFSGTGELGYGYTF. CDR3 nucleotide sequence: TGTGCCAGCAGTTTTTCCGGGACAGGGGAATTGGGCTATGGCTACACCTTC.

By share, this clonotype counts as medium-sized. The CDR3 bases are TGCAGCGTTTATGTGCAGAGAAAAGTGAACACTGAAGCTTTCTTT. This gives the protein CSVYVQRKVNTEAFF. This rearrangement joins TRBV29-1 to TRBJ1-1; D not resolved. The CDR3 runs to 15 residues. Germline CDR1 reads SQVTM; CDR2 reads ANQGSEA. The V gene lost 5 bases and the J gene lost 0 bases, with 16 bases spanning the gap.

A few counts support this clonotype. V usage is TRBV27 and J usage is TRBJ2-3, with D unresolved. Germline V CDR1 and CDR2: MNHEY, SMNVEV (reference sequence). V gave up 6 bases and J gave up 2 bases, with 6 bases separating them. The CDR3 loop spans 12 amino acids. The CDR3 reads CASRLNTDTQYF. The CDR3, as DNA: TGTGCCAGCAGACTAAACACAGATACGCAGTATTTT.

This clonotype has ten or more counts. The rearrangement joins TRBV6-2 or TRBV6-3 to TRBJ2-7, with D unresolved. The CDR3 consists of 11 residues. Per the germline V gene, CDR1 is MNHEY and CDR2 is SVGEGT. The V and J ends lost 5 bases and 3 bases respectively, with 5 bases between them. The CDR3 loop reads CASSHYYEQYF. The DNA for the CDR3 is TGTGCCAGCAGTCACTACTACGAGCAGTACTTC.

The chain employs TRBV12-3 or TRBV12-4 and TRBJ2-2, with 7 bases identical to TRBD2. There are 14 residues in the CDR3. V shed 8 bases, J shed 6 bases, and the junction held 9 bases outside the gene matches. This CDR3 is CASAPIGGAGELFF. CDR3 sequence (DNA): TGTGCCAGCGCACCTATTGGGGGGGCCGGGGAGCTGTTTTTT.

The chain couples TRBV18 to TRBJ1-5; D not certain. CDR1 is KGHSH, CDR2 LQKENI, per germline. This CDR3 comprises 15 residues. Trimming stripped 0 bases from V and 2 bases from J, with 8 bases between. DNA for the CDR3: TGTGCCAGCTCACCACCATTAGGCGGCAATCAGCCCCAGCATTTT. This sequence encodes CASSPPLGGNQPQHF. Variable domain in full (rest from reference TRBV18 and TRBJ1-5): NAGVMQNPRHLVRRRGQEARLRCSPMKGHSHVYWYRQLPEEGLKFMVYLQKENIIDESGMPKERFSAEFPKEGPSILRIQQVVRGDSAAYFCASSPPLGGNQPQHFGDGTRLSIL.